The clone carrying this T cell receptor beta chain has just one count. Antigen unknown. The data were obtained in a study of shared clonotypes between healthy human individuals. Study-level results: Larger richness was generally estimated for naive than memory subsets. Deeper or shallower sequencing was expected to change how clonotypes are shared among donors.

Naive CD8 cells comprised CD45RO-negative, CCR7-positively selected cells, excluding terminally differentiated effector memory CD45RA+ cells. Caucasian adults living in Nashville, Tennessee, provided all samples. Trimming left V 4 bases short and J 3 bases short, with 13 bases between. CDR3 size: 15 residues. Germline assignment: CDR1 MGHRA and CDR2 YSYEKL. Some 30,000 T cell genomes (around 0.2 ug DNA) went into each sorted-subset replicate. The repertoire was sequenced with immunoSEQ multiplex PCR; TCRdb's copy has only in-frame clones and lacks some. The repertoire has about 2 million clones, just under 95% of them found once; the top ten carry roughly 1%.

Specimen: naive CD8+ T cells sorted from blood. V gene TRBV4-1 combines with J gene TRBJ1-5, with D hard to call. This receptor was obtained from a young man in good health. CDR3 protein: CASSPVRGINQPQHF. Here the CDR3 DNA reads TGCGCCAGCAGCCCAGTAAGAGGGATCAATCAGCCCCAGCATTTT.